In this sample, the clone carrying this T cell receptor (beta chain) turned up a few times. Clinical Activity Scores of at least 3, NOSPECS grades of at least 4 and durations under 3 months characterized ophthalmopathy patients. PBMCs were obtained from about 10 ml fresh peripheral blood. This record comes from a study of T cells in Graves' hyperthyroidism and ophthalmopathy. TCR beta CDR3 regions were amplified from RNA transcripts. RT-PCR in the first round (using the HTBI primer set) targeted the TCR CDR3. One entry per CDR3 protein results from TCRdb running MiXCR on the multiplex PCR reads. The data contain 550,000 to 600,000 distinct CDR3 sequences, approximately 14% of them seen just once; the ten biggest clones take up over 6%. The length of the CDR3 is 18 residues. The V gene's germline CDR1 is MNHEY and CDR2 SVGEGT. The V and J ends lost 2 bases and 2 bases, in that order; junction bases with no gene match: 11.

Sequenced: blood. This TCR was sampled from a woman between 18 and 29 years old with Graves' ophthalmopathy. The chain couples TRBV6-2 or TRBV6-3 to TRBJ2-7, with TRBD2 identical over 11 bases. The DNA for the CDR3 is TGTGCCAGCAGTTACGAGAAAGTAGCGGGAGGGCCCGCCTACGAGCAGTACTTC. It encodes CASSYEKVAGGPAYEQYF.